These 21 T cell receptor beta chains share one sample of origin, sequenced in a study of cytomegalovirus exposure and HLA in healthy donors. This PCR relied on a set of 60 Vbeta primers and 13 Jbeta primers. Repertoires were generated with immunoSEQ multiplex PCR, while TCRdb's copy carries only in-frame clones and drops some. The sample yields 160,000 or so clones, approximately 80% seen once. Sequencing was performed on PBMCs. The origin of the receptors is a man aged 30-40 years in good health and CMV-seropositive.

This chain joins TRBV2 and TRBJ1-5; D gene ambiguous. The germline V gene has CDR1 SNHLY and CDR2 FYNNEI. CDR3 length equals 14 residues. Trimming took 5 bases from V and 0 from J, leaving 8 bases between them. Here the CDR3 DNA reads TGTGCCAGCAGTCCCTATAATAGCAATCAGCCCCAGCATTTT. Protein sequence: CASSPYNSNQPQHF.

The chain uses TRBV15 and TRBJ1-5, with D unclear. Germline values: CDR1 LNHNV, CDR2 YYDKDF (reference sequence). V was cut by 2 bases and J by 5 bases, with 4 bases left in between. This CDR3 region has 12 residues. The CDR3 DNA follows: TGTGCCACCAGCAGACAGGATCAGCCCCAGCATTTT. This encodes CATSRQDQPQHF.

The chain has TRBV15 and TRBJ2-7; perhaps TRBD2 as D (5 bases). The V end lost 5 bases, the J end lost 7 bases, and 18 bases lay between the germline ends. CDR1 LNHNV and CDR2 YYDKDF come from the germline V gene (reference sequence). The CDR3 runs 14 residues. The CDR3 DNA reads TGTGCCACCAGCGGCGGACTGTCTCCTCGGGAGCAGTACTTC. It yields the protein CATSGGLSPREQYF.

The V and J genes are TRBV19 and TRBJ2-3; D is ambiguous. Trimming took off 4 bases at V and 3 bases at J, with 5 bases between the two ends. The CDR3 runs to 12 residues. Germline V gene data show CDR1 as LNHDA and CDR2 as SQIVND (reference sequence). The CDR3 reads CASSKPTDTQYF. CDR3 DNA: TGTGCCAGTAGTAAGCCGACAGATACGCAGTATTTT.

The chain joins TRBV29-1 to TRBJ2-1, with D possibly matching TRBD2 (6 bases). The CDR3 consists of 15 residues. V dropped 4 bases and J dropped 4 bases, with 17 bases sitting between them. Germline V gene data show CDR1 as SQVTM and CDR2 as ANQGSEA. CDR3: CSVALRGPLYNEQFF. The CDR3 DNA reads TGCAGCGTTGCTTTGCGGGGCCCCCTTTACAATGAGCAGTTCTTC.

The rearrangement links TRBV11-3 to TRBJ2-7, with D perhaps matching TRBD1 (7 bases). Per germline, CDR1 SGHNT and CDR2 YENEEA. The CDR3 is 15 amino acids. V was pared by 1 base and J by 0 bases, with 10 bases between. The CDR3 protein is CASSLGQGGSYEQYF. The CDR3 DNA reads TGTGCCAGCAGCTTAGGTCAGGGGGGCTCCTACGAGCAGTACTTC.

The V gene is TRBV5-1, the J gene TRBJ2-3; 8 bases match TRBD1. The CDR3 extends over 14 amino acids. Germline-derived CDR1 and CDR2 are SGHRS and YFSETQ. V was clipped by 5 bases and J by 5 bases; unmatched bases: 7. CDR3 residues: CASRRATGGDTQYF. CDR3 in DNA: TGCGCCAGCAGGCGGGCTACAGGGGGAGATACGCAGTATTTT.

This clone was recorded a few times. Other DNA sequences from this sample encode an identical CDR3 as well. The V call is TRBV2, the J call TRBJ1-1; D is undetermined. Trimming removed 1 base at V and 8 bases at J, with 17 bases between. The CDR3 runs to 15 residues. CDR1 is SNHLY and CDR2 is FYNNEI in the germline V gene. CDR3 DNA: TGTGCCAGCAGTGAAGGGGGTTTTGCGGGGAGAGAAGCTTTCTTT. It specifies CASSEGGFAGREAFF.

V usage is TRBV4-3 and J usage is TRBJ2-2, with TRBD2 as a possible D gene (6 bases). V was pared by 0 bases and J by 4 bases, with 9 bases between. This CDR3 comprises 15 residues. Germline lookup yields CDR1 LGHNA and CDR2 YSLEER. The CDR3 loop reads CASSQDFSGTGELFF. For the CDR3, the DNA is TGCGCCAGCAGCCAAGATTTTAGCGGCACCGGGGAGCTGTTTTTT.

V and J are TRBV7-2 and TRBJ2-5, with a tentative D call TRBD1 (5 bases). Germline V CDR1 and CDR2: SGHTA, FQGNSA. The CDR3 runs 14 residues. V was trimmed by 4 bases and J by 1 base, leaving 10 bases between them. DNA for the CDR3: TGTGCCAGCAGCTCCCGGACACGCCAAGAGACCCAGTACTTC. This codes for CASSSRTRQETQYF.

The CDR3 loop reads CASSPTAGELTDTQYF. The CDR3 coding sequence is TGTGCCAGCAGCCCGACGGCGGGGGAGCTCACAGATACGCAGTATTTT. The genes are TRBV14 and TRBJ2-3, with 7 positions matching TRBD2. V gave up 4 bases and J gave up 2 bases; unmatched junction bases: 9. This CDR3 is 16 amino acids long. Germline values: CDR1 SGHDN, CDR2 FVKESK.

The CDR3 here is CASSLDFFGELFF. Here the CDR3 DNA reads TGCGCCAGCAGCTTGGACTTTTTCGGGGAGCTGTTTTTT. The chain is built from TRBV5-1 and TRBJ2-2; no firm D call. CDR3 length: 13 amino acids. Germline V gives CDR1 SGHRS, CDR2 YFSETQ. Trimming took 0 bases from V and 7 from J, leaving 7 bases between them. The whole variable domain, filled in from reference TRBV5-1 and TRBJ2-2, reads KAGVTQTPRYLIKTRGQQVTLSCSPISGHRSVSWYQQTPGQGLQFLFEYFSETQRNKGNFPGRFSGRQFSNSRSEMNVSTLELGDSALYLCASSLDFFGELFFGEGSRLTVL.

The V gene is TRBV18, the J gene TRBJ1-3; TRBD1 is a possible D gene (6 bases). V was pared by 4 bases and J by 0 bases, with 13 bases between. The length of the CDR3 is 16 residues. CDR1 KGHSH and CDR2 LQKENI come from the germline V gene. CDR3 bases: TGTGCCAGCTCACAACAGGGTAGGGGCTCTGGAAACACCATATATTTT. Translated, it gives CASSQQGRGSGNTIYF.

This clone was recorded once. The J gene is TRBJ1-1, the V gene TRBV10-3, with D uncertain. Germline V lookup: CDR1 ENHRY, CDR2 SYGVKD. V lost 3 bases and J lost 0, with 5 bases in between. The CDR3 length is 13 residues. In DNA form, the CDR3 reads TGTGCCATCAGTGAACAGTTGAACACTGAAGCTTTCTTT. As protein: CAISEQLNTEAFF.

The V gene is TRBV29-1, the J gene TRBJ2-7; TRBD1 might be the D (6 bases). This CDR3 is built from 15 residues. CDR1 is SQVTM and CDR2 is ANQGSEA in the germline V gene. Trimming removed 0 bases from V and 7 bases from J, with 19 bases in between. The CDR3 spells CSVEDGRGLGGEQYF. In nucleotides, the CDR3 is TGCAGCGTTGAAGACGGTCGAGGGCTAGGGGGAGAGCAGTACTTC.

CDR3 bases: TGCGCCAGCAGCTTGGGGGCCGGGGGGGGAGTCCAAGAGACCCAGTACTTC. It encodes CASSLGAGGGVQETQYF. The J gene is TRBJ2-5, the V gene TRBV5-1; 8 bases map to TRBD2. The germline CDR1 and CDR2 sequences are SGHRS and YFSETQ. CDR3 length: 17 residues. The V gene end was trimmed by 0 bases and the J gene end by 1 base; junction bases not matched to a gene: 8.

CDR3 sequence (DNA): TGTGCCAGCAGCGCACCAAACCGGGACAGAAACAATGAGCAGTTCTTC. This gives the protein CASSAPNRDRNNEQFF. This chain links TRBV9 with TRBJ2-1; TRBD1 matches at 7 bases. The germline V gene encodes CDR1 SGDLS and CDR2 YYNGEE. Losses at the gene ends were 3 bases for V and 5 bases for J; bases not matched to a gene: 11. The CDR3 is 16 amino acids.

This chain joins TRBV7-9 and TRBJ2-7; D ambiguous. Per the germline V gene, CDR1 is SEHNR and CDR2 is FQNEAQ (reference sequence). The CDR3 is 15 residues long. Trimming removed 5 bases from V and 1 base from J, with 15 bases in between. CDR3 DNA sequence: TGTGCCAGCAGCCCGCTCGGTCAAAAGTCCTACGAGCAGTACTTC. This translates into CASSPLGQKSYEQYF.

The chain carries TRBV7-3 and TRBJ1-4; no clear D. CDR1 SGHTA and CDR2 FQGTGA come from the germline V gene. CDR3 length: 13 residues. V was trimmed by 4 bases and J by 8 bases, leaving 11 bases between them. The CDR3 DNA sequence: TGTGCCAGCAGCTCGGAGGAGAGGGAAAAACTGTTTTTT. This codes for CASSSEEREKLFF. Full variable domain (remainder filled in from reference TRBV7-3 and TRBJ1-4): GAGVSQTPSNKVTEKGKYVELRCDPISGHTALYWYRQSLGQGPEFLIYFQGTGAADDSGLPNDRFFAVRPEGSVSTLKIQRTERGDSAVYLCASSSEEREKLFFGSGTQLSVL.

This clone occurred once. V is TRBV6-5 and J is TRBJ1-2; the D gene is possibly TRBD1 (6 bases). V was trimmed by 4 bases and J by 8 bases, leaving 17 bases between them. CDR1 and CDR2 from the germline V gene are MNHEY and SVGAGI. The CDR3 has 14 residues. The CDR3, as DNA: TGTGCCAGCAGTTCGGGTGACAGGTGGTGGGGCTACACCTTC. It is translated as CASSSGDRWWGYTF.

The rearrangement uses TRBV5-6 and TRBJ2-7; D is unclear. Germline-derived CDR1 and CDR2 are SGHDT and YYEEEE. The CDR3 contains 11 residues. V was pared by 4 bases and J by 11 bases, with 13 bases between. The CDR3 region is CASSHLDGEYF. For the CDR3, the DNA is TGTGCCAGCAGCCACTTAGACGGAGAGTACTTC.